The T cell receptor (beta chain) described here comes from a study of T cell repertoires in cytomegalovirus infection. Study in general: A matching HLA type, together with CMV infection, was signaled by public TCR beta signatures.

One entry per CDR3 protein results from TCRdb running MiXCR on the reads. The sample includes about 890,000 distinct CDR3 sequences, approximately 32% of them seen just once. This clonotype was observed a handful of times. Its antigen is currently unknown. CDR3 length equals 12 residues. Germline V gene data show CDR1 as MNHEY and CDR2 as SVGEGT. With 0 bases removed from V and 5 bases from J, the gap between germline ends came to 4 bases. V and J are TRBV6-2 or TRBV6-3 and TRBJ2-5, with D unclear. The sequence was collected from a human donor in good health (CMV status not recorded). Some clones in this sample may be carry-over from other donors' samples. The source was cultured CD8+ T cells from PBMCs, collected from culture after CMV antigen stimulation. The CDR3 loop is CASSYSWETQYF. The CDR3 coding sequence is TGTGCCAGCAGTTACTCCTGGGAGACCCAGTACTTC.